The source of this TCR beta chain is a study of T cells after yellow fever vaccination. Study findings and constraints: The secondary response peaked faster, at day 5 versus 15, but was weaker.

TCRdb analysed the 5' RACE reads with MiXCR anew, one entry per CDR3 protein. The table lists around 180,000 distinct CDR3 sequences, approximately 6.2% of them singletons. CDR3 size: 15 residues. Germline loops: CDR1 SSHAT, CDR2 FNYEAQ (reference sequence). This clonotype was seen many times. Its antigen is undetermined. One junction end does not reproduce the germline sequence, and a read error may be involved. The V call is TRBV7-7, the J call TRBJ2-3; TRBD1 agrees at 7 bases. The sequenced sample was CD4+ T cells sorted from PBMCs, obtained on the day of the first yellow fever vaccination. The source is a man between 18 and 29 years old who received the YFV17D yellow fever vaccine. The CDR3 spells CASSPRTGATDTQYF. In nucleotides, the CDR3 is TGTGCTAGCAGCCCTCGAACAGGGGCGACAGATACGCAGTATTTT.